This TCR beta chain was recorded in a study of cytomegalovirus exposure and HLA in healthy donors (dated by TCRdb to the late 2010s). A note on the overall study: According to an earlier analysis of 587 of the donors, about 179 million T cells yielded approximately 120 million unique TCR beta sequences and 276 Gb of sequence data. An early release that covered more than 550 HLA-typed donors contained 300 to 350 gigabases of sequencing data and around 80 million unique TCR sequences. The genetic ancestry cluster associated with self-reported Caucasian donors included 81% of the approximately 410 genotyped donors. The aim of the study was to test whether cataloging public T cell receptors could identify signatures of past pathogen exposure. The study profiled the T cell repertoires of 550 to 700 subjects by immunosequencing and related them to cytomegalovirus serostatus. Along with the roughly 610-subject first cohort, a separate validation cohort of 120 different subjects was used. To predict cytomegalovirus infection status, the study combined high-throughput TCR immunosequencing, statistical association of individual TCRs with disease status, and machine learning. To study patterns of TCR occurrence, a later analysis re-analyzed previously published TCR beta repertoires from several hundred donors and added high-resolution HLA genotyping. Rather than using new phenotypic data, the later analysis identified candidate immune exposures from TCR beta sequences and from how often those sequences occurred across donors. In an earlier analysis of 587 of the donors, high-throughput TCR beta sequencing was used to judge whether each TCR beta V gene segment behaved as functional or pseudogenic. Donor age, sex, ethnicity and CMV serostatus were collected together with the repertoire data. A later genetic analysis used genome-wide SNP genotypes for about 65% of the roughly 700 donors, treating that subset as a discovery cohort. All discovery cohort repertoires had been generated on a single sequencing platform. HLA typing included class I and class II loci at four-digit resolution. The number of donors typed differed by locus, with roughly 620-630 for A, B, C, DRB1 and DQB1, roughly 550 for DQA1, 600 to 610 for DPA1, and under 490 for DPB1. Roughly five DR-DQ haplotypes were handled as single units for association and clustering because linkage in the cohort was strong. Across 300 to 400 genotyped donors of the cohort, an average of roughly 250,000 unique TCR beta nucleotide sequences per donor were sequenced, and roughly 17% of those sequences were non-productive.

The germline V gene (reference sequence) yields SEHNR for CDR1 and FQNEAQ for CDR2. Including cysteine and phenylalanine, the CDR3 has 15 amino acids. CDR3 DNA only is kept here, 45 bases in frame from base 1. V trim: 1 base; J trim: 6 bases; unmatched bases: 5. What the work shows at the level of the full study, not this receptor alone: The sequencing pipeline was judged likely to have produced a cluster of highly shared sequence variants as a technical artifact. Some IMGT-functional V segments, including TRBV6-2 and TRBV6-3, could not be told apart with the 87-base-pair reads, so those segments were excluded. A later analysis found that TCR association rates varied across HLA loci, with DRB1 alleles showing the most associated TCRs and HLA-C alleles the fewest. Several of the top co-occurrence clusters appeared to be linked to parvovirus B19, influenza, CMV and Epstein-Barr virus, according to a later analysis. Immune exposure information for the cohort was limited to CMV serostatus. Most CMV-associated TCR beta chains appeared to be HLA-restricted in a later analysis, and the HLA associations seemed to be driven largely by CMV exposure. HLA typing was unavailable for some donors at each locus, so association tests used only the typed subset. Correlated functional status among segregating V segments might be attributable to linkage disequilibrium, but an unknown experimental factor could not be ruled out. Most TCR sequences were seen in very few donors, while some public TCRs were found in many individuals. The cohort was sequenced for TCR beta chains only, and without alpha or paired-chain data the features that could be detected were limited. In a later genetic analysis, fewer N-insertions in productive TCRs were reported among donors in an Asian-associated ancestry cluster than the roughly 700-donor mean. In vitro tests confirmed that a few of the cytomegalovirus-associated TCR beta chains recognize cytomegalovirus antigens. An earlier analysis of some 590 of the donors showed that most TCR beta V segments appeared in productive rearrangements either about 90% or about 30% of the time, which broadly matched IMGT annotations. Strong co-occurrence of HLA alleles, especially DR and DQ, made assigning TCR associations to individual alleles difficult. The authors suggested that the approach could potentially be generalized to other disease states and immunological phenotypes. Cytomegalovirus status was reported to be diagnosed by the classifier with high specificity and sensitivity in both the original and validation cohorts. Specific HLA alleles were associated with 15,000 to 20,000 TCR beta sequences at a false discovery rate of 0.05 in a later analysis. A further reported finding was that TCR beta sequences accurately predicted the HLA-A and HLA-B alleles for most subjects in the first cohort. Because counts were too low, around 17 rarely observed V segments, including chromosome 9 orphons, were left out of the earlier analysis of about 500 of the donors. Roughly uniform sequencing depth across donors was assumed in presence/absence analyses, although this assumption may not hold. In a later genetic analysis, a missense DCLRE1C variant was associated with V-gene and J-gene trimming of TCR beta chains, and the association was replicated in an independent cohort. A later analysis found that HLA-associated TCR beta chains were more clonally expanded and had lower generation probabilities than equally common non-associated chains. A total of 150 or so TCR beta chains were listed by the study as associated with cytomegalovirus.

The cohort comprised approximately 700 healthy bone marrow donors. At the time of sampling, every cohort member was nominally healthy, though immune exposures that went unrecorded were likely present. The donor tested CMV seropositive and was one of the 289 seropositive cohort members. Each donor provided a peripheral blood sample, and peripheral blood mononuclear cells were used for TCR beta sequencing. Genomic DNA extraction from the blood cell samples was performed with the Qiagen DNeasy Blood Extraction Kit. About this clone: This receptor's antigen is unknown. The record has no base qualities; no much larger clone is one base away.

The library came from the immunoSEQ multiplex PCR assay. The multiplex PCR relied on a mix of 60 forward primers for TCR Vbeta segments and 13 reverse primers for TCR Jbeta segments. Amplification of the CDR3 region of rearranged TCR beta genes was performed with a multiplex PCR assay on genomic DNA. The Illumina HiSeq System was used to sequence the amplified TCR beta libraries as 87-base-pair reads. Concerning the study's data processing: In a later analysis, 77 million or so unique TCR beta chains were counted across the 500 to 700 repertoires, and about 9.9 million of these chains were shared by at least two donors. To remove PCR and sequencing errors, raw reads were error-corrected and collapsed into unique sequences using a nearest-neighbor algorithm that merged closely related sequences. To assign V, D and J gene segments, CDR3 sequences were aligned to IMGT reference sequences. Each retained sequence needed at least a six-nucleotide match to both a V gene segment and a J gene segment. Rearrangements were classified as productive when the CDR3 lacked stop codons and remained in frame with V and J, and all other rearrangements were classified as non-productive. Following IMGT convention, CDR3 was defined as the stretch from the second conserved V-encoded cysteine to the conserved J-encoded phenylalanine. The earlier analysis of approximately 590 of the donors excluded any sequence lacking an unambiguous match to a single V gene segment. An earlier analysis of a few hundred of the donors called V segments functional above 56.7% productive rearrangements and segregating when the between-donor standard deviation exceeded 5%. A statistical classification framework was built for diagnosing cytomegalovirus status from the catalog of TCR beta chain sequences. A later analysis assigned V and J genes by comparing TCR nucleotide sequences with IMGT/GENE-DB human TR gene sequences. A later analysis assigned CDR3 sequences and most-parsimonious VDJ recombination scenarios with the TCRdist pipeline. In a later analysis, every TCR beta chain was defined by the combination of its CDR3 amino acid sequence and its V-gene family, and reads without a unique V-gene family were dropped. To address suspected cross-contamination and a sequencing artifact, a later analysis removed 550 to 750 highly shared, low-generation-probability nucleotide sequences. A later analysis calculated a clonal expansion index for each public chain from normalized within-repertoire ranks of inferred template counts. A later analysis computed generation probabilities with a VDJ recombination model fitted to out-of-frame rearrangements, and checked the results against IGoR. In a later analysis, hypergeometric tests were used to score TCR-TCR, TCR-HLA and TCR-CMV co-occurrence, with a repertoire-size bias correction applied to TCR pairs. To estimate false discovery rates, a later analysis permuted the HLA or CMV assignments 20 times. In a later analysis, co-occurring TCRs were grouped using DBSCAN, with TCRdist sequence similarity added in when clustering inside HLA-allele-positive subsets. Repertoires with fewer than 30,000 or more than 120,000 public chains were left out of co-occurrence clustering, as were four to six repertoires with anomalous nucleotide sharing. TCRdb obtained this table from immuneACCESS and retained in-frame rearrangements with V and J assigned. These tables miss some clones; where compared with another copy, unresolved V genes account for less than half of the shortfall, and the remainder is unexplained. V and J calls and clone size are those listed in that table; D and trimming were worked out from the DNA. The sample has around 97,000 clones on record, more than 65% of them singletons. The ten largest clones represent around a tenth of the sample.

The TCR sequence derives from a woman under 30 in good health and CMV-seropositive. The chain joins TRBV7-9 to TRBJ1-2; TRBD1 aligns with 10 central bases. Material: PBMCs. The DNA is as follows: TGTGCCAGCAGCTTAGGGGGCGACAGGGGGCATGGCTACACCTTC. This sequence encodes CASSLGGDRGHGYTF.